This T cell receptor beta chain was captured by sequencing in a study of blood T cell repertoires in COVID-19. Overall study context: T cells, B-cell-depleted T cells, or PBMCs provided the cDNA or gDNA that served as material.

Original processing methods: Reference gene primer amplification gave estimated nucleated cell counts. Sequenced by immunoSEQ multiplex PCR; TCRdb stores in-frame clones only, minus some. The V and J calls and the clone size are those of that table, but D and trimming were determined from the DNA. This repertoire shows 180,000 or so clones, about 88% found once; its top ten account for more than 6.5%. Trimming cost V 0 bases and J 6 bases, with 12 bases left between them. CDR1 MNHEY and CDR2 SVGEGT come from the germline V gene. The CDR3 sequence is 14 residues long. The sample comprised peripheral blood. The chain links TRBV6-2 or TRBV6-3 to TRBJ2-7; D remains ambiguous. The clonotype originates from a woman older than 75 in a cohort sampled during active or convalescent COVID-19. The CDR3 nucleotides are TGTGCCAGCAGTTACTCGTCCTGGGCAGTCGAGCAGTACTTC. Protein sequence: CASSYSSWAVEQYF.